One T cell receptor (beta chain) is described in this entry. Its target is unknown. These data originate in a study of cytomegalovirus exposure and HLA in healthy donors. The wider study: For the approximately 400 genotyped donors, 81% fell within the Caucasian-associated ancestry cluster. General study results and limits: Per a later analysis, 18,000 or so TCR beta sequences showed association with HLA alleles at 0.05 false discovery rate.

This CDR3 comprises 13 residues. Unmatched junction bases numbered 3, after V lost 4 bases and J lost 8 bases. Germline V lookup: CDR1 MNHNS, CDR2 SASEGT. The PCR ran on 60 Vbeta and 13 Jbeta primers. The method was immunoSEQ multiplex PCR; TCRdb's version includes in-frame clones alone and lacks a portion of them. The sample has some 91,000 clones, around 76% seen once. The source is a man between 40 and 49 years old in good health and CMV-seropositive. The J gene is TRBJ1-4, the V gene TRBV6-1; TRBD1 matches at 8 bases. Sequencing was carried out using PBMCs. CDR3 in DNA: TGTGCCAGCAGTGGTCGACAGGGGGAAAAACTGTTTTTT. The encoded protein is CASSGRQGEKLFF.